This entry lists 29 T cell receptor beta chains sequenced from one sample in a study of cytomegalovirus exposure and HLA in healthy donors. The assay was immunoSEQ multiplex PCR, and TCRdb's table has in-frame clones only and misses some. The sample lists 100,000 to 150,000 clones, approximately 91% seen once, with about 4.3% in the top ten. Sequenced input: PBMCs. The receptor source for this set is a man between 18 and 35 years old in good health and CMV-seropositive.

The rearrangement joins TRBV18 to TRBJ1-2; TRBD1 agrees at 7 bases. V trimming: 2 bases; J trimming: 6 bases; junction bases outside the gene matches: 6. Germline-derived CDR1 and CDR2 are KGHSH and LQKENI. This CDR3 contains 14 residues. The CDR3 DNA reads as TGTGCCAGCTCACCAAGCCAGGGGGTAGATGGCTACACCTTC. Translated, it gives CASSPSQGVDGYTF.

The V call is TRBV6-4, the J call TRBJ1-5; a possible D gene is TRBD1 (5 bases). Germline CDR1 is MRHNA and CDR2 is SNTAGT. This CDR3 has 14 amino acids. Trimming took off 8 bases at V and 5 bases at J, with 16 bases between the two ends. The CDR3 sequence: CASRPGGFDQPQHF. The CDR3 DNA reads as TGTGCCAGCCGCCCCGGGGGGTTTGATCAGCCCCAGCATTTT.

J is TRBJ2-7 and V is TRBV6-1, with D tentatively TRBD1 (5 bases). The V end lost 2 bases, the J end lost 3 bases, and 11 bases lay between the germline ends. The germline gives CDR1 MNHNS, CDR2 SASEGT. The CDR3 consists of 14 residues. The CDR3 is CASSESATGYEQYF. The CDR3, as DNA: TGTGCCAGCAGTGAATCAGCTACAGGCTACGAGCAGTACTTC.

This chain links TRBV2 with TRBJ1-6; D gene uncertain. With 5 bases removed from V and 4 bases from J, the gap between germline ends came to 15 bases. Germline CDR1 reads SNHLY; CDR2 reads FYNNEI. CDR3 length: 16 residues. The CDR3 coding sequence is TGTGCCAGCAGTCGCCTTGGAGTAGGTTATAATTCACCCCTCCACTTT. Its translation is CASSRLGVGYNSPLHF. Together with reference TRBV2 and TRBJ1-6, the CDR3 gives the full variable domain: EPEVTQTPSHQVTQMGQEVILRCVPISNHLYFYWYRQILGQKVEFLVSFYNNEISEKSEIFDDQFSVERPDGSNFTLKIRSTKLEDSAMYFCASSRLGVGYNSPLHFGNGTRLTVT.

The chain joins TRBV13 to TRBJ2-7; D is unresolved. In germline, CDR1 is PRHDT, CDR2 FYEKMQ (reference sequence). This CDR3 comprises 14 residues. The V and J ends lost 0 bases and 2 bases respectively, with 8 bases between them. For the CDR3, the DNA is TGTGCCAGCAGCTTAGGGACACCCCCCTACGAGCAGTACTTC. Protein sequence: CASSLGTPPYEQYF. Combining the CDR3 with reference TRBV13 and TRBJ2-7 gives the whole variable domain AAGVIQSPRHLIKEKRETATLKCYPIPRHDTVYWYQQGPGQDPQFLISFYEKMQSDKGSIPDRFSAQQFSDYHSELNMSSLELGDSALYFCASSLGTPPYEQYFGPGTRLTVT.

The CDR3 nucleotides are TGTGCCTGGAGTGTACGGGACTACTCTGAAGCTTTCTTT. Translation: CAWSVRDYSEAFF. The genes are TRBV30 and TRBJ1-1; possible D gene TRBD1, 5 bases. The CDR3 loop spans 13 amino acids. Per the germline V gene, CDR1 is GTSNPN and CDR2 is SVGIG (reference sequence). The ends were cut back, 0 bases at V and 6 bases at J, with 11 bases in the middle.

This chain joins TRBV5-4 and TRBJ1-2; maybe TRBD1 (6 bases). Germline CDR1 is SGHNT and CDR2 is YYREEE (reference sequence). There are 13 residues in the CDR3. V was trimmed by 4 bases and J by 4 bases, leaving 11 bases between them. This CDR3 reads CASSPPGAYGYTF. The CDR3 DNA reads as TGTGCCAGCAGCCCCCCAGGGGCCTATGGCTACACCTTC.

This clone came up once. V and J are TRBV5-1 and TRBJ2-3; TRBD2 agrees at 8 bases. CDR1 is SGHRS, CDR2 YFSETQ, per germline. Trimming cost V 4 bases and J 0 bases; bases outside gene matches: 10. CDR3 length: 17 residues. CDR3 DNA sequence: TGCGCCAGCAGCGACATATATAGCGGGGTGAGCACAGATACGCAGTATTTT. It specifies CASSDIYSGVSTDTQYF. The whole variable domain, remainder taken from reference TRBV5-1 and TRBJ2-3, is KAGVTQTPRYLIKTRGQQVTLSCSPISGHRSVSWYQQTPGQGLQFLFEYFSETQRNKGNFPGRFSGRQFSNSRSEMNVSTLELGDSALYLCASSDIYSGVSTDTQYFGPGTRLTVL.

CDR3 sequence: CASSHAIGTGGYEQYF. The CDR3 nucleotides are TGTGCCAGCAGCCATGCCATCGGGACAGGTGGGTACGAGCAGTACTTC. The chain couples TRBV4-2 to TRBJ2-7; 8 bases agree with TRBD1. The CDR3 contains 16 residues. V lost 3 bases to trimming and J lost 4 bases; unmatched junction nucleotides: 11. Germline V lookup: CDR1 LGHNA, CDR2 YNFKEQ.

The rearrangement links TRBV9 to TRBJ1-6; TRBD1 is a possible D gene (5 bases). Deletions cut 4 bases from V and 5 bases from J, with 13 bases between. This CDR3 comprises 15 residues. Germline-derived CDR1 and CDR2 are SGDLS and YYNGEE. This CDR3 reads CASSPRQTNNSPLHF. DNA for the CDR3: TGTGCCAGCAGCCCACGACAGACGAATAATTCACCCCTCCACTTT.

This clone was seen a single time. V and J are TRBV5-6 and TRBJ1-1, with TRBD1 as a possible D gene (5 bases). The CDR3 sequence is 15 residues long. Trimming stripped 4 bases from V and 5 bases from J, with 18 bases between. The germline V gene encodes CDR1 SGHDT and CDR2 YYEEEE. DNA of the CDR3: TGTGCCAGCAGCCCTGTATGGGGGACTGGGACTGAAGCTTTCTTT. It codes for CASSPVWGTGTEAFF.

The chain joins TRBV5-1 to TRBJ2-3; TRBD1 matches at 9 bases. The length of the CDR3 is 17 residues. The J segment lost 0 bases and the V segment lost 4 bases, leaving 9 bases of the junction unmatched. Germline V lookup: CDR1 SGHRS, CDR2 YFSETQ. The CDR3 protein is CASSQDRGQPSTDTQYF. The CDR3 coding sequence is TGCGCCAGCAGCCAGGACAGGGGACAGCCTAGCACAGATACGCAGTATTTT.

This clone was seen once. CDR3 protein: CAWDFGQMNTEAFF. The CDR3, as DNA: TGTGCCTGGGACTTCGGACAGATGAACACTGAAGCTTTCTTT. The chain recombines TRBV30 with TRBJ1-1; D perhaps matches TRBD1 (6 bases). Germline loops: CDR1 GTSNPN, CDR2 SVGIG (reference sequence). V was clipped by 5 bases and J by 0 bases, with 13 bases between them. The CDR3 is 14 residues long. Drawing the rest from reference TRBV30 and TRBJ1-1, the complete variable domain is SQTIHQWPATLVQPVGSPLSLECTVEGTSNPNLYWYRQAAGRGLQLLFYSVGIGQISSEVPQNLSASRPQDRQFILSSKKLLLSDSGFYLCAWDFGQMNTEAFFGQGTRLTVV.

The genes are TRBV7-8 and TRBJ1-1; D not resolved. The CDR3 length is 15 residues. V was shortened by 5 bases and J by 1 base, with 14 bases between the two germline ends. Germline V gives CDR1 SGHVS, CDR2 FQNEAQ. The CDR3: CASSTPVSGNTEAFF. CDR3 bases: TGTGCCAGCAGCACCCCCGTGTCGGGGAACACTGAAGCTTTCTTT. Full variable domain (remainder filled in from reference TRBV7-8 and TRBJ1-1): GAGVSQSPRYKVAKRGQDVALRCDPISGHVSLFWYQQALGQGPEFLTYFQNEAQLDKSGLPSDRFFAERPEGSVSTLKIQRTQQEDSAVYLCASSTPVSGNTEAFFGQGTRLTVV.

CDR3 bases: TGTGCCACCACGGACAGTCCAACGAACACCGGGGAGCTGTTTTTT. Translation: CATTDSPTNTGELFF. This chain connects TRBV10-3 to TRBJ2-2, with a tentative D call TRBD1 (6 bases). Trimming removed 10 bases at V and 0 bases at J, with 15 bases between. CDR1 is ENHRY and CDR2 is SYGVKD in the germline V gene. The CDR3 spans 15 residues.

The chain carries TRBV5-6 and TRBJ2-3; 7 bases match TRBD1. There are 15 residues in the CDR3. V dropped 4 bases and J dropped 0; count of bases not matched to a gene: 5. CDR1 and CDR2 from the germline V gene are SGHDT and YYEEEE. CDR3 region: CASSAGDRSTDTQYF. As DNA, the CDR3 is TGTGCCAGCAGCGCAGGGGACAGAAGCACAGATACGCAGTATTTT.

CDR3 in DNA: TGTGCCAGCAGCCCGGACAACACAGATACGCAGTATTTT. This translates into CASSPDNTDTQYF. The chain has TRBV13 and TRBJ2-3, with D possibly TRBD1 on 5 matching bases. V shed 5 bases and J shed 2 bases, with 8 bases lying between them. Germline values: CDR1 PRHDT, CDR2 FYEKMQ (reference sequence). The CDR3 is made up of 13 amino acids. The variable domain in full, with the rest retrieved from reference TRBV13 and TRBJ2-3, is AAGVIQSPRHLIKEKRETATLKCYPIPRHDTVYWYQQGPGQDPQFLISFYEKMQSDKGSIPDRFSAQQFSDYHSELNMSSLELGDSALYFCASSPDNTDTQYFGPGTRLTVL.

The chain recombines TRBV4-1 with TRBJ2-7, with 10 bases fitting TRBD2. Losses at the gene ends were 1 base for V and 3 bases for J; bases not matched to a gene: 6. This CDR3 contains 16 residues. Per germline, CDR1 MGHRA and CDR2 YSYEKL. For the CDR3, the DNA is TGCGCCAGCAGCCAAGGCAGTGGACTAGCGGTCTACGAGCAGTACTTC. It yields the protein CASSQGSGLAVYEQYF.

V and J are TRBV5-1 and TRBJ1-1; D possibly corresponds to TRBD1 (6 bases). V gave up 4 bases and J gave up 2 bases, with 12 bases separating them. Per the germline V gene, CDR1 is SGHRS and CDR2 is YFSETQ. The CDR3 covers 14 residues. CDR3 loop: CASSTGTLNTEAFF. CDR3 DNA sequence: TGCGCCAGCAGCACCGGGACACTTAACACTGAAGCTTTCTTT.

This rearrangement joins TRBV7-6 to TRBJ2-2, with TRBD2 identical over 7 bases. Germline V CDR1 and CDR2: SGHVS, FNYEAQ. The V segment lost 4 bases and the J segment 5 bases; nucleotides outside the gene matches: 13. CDR3 size: 17 residues. The CDR3 loop reads CASSSILSGRETGELFF. As DNA, the CDR3 is TGTGCCAGCAGCTCTATCCTCTCAGGGAGGGAAACCGGGGAGCTGTTTTTT.

This clone was counted between two and nine times. V is TRBV15 and J is TRBJ2-1; D is uncertain. This CDR3 comprises 15 residues. Per the germline V gene, CDR1 is LNHNV and CDR2 is YYDKDF (reference sequence). Trimming took 1 base from V and 0 from J, leaving 7 bases between them. The CDR3 region is CATSRAAGSYNEQFF. The CDR3 DNA reads as TGTGCCACCAGCAGAGCGGCAGGCTCCTACAATGAGCAGTTCTTC.

V gene TRBV7-8 combines with J gene TRBJ1-5; a possible D gene is TRBD1 (6 bases). Germline CDR1 and CDR2: SGHVS and FQNEAQ. V dropped 4 bases and J dropped 4 bases, with 17 bases sitting between them. This CDR3 comprises 16 residues. The CDR3 DNA follows: TGTGCCAGCAGCTCTATCTCCCGAGGGGGAAATCAGCCCCAGCATTTT. As protein: CASSSISRGGNQPQHF. Variable domain in full (rest from reference TRBV7-8 and TRBJ1-5): GAGVSQSPRYKVAKRGQDVALRCDPISGHVSLFWYQQALGQGPEFLTYFQNEAQLDKSGLPSDRFFAERPEGSVSTLKIQRTQQEDSAVYLCASSSISRGGNQPQHFGDGTRLSIL.

V usage is TRBV11-2 and J usage is TRBJ1-1; D gene unclear. Germline CDR1 SGHAT, CDR2 FQNNGV. CDR3 length: 14 amino acids. V lost 1 base and J lost 6, with 12 bases in between. The CDR3 DNA reads TGTGCCAGCAGCTTAGTGGCGGAGATCGCTGAAGCTTTCTTT. Translation: CASSLVAEIAEAFF.

This clone was detected a few times. The chain links TRBV29-1 to TRBJ2-1; TRBD2 matches 8 bases. CDR3 length: 16 residues. Germline trimming cut 0 bases from V and 2 bases from J; bases unmatched to any gene: 6. Looked up from germline, CDR1 is SQVTM and CDR2 is ANQGSEA. DNA for the CDR3: TGCAGCGTTGAAGATCCATTTAGCGGGGCCTACAATGAGCAGTTCTTC. Its translation: CSVEDPFSGAYNEQFF.

The rearrangement joins TRBV6-6 to TRBJ2-7; a weak D match, TRBD2 (5 bases). Germline V gives CDR1 MNHNY, CDR2 SVGAGI (reference sequence). The length of the CDR3 is 11 residues. Trimming left V 10 bases short and J 3 bases short, with 10 bases between. CDR3 sequence reads: CATGNRYEQYF. The CDR3 nucleotides are TGTGCCACGGGGAATCGCTACGAGCAGTACTTC.

The chain carries TRBV4-2 and TRBJ2-5; D possibly corresponds to TRBD2 (7 bases). Germline V gene lookup returns CDR1 LGHNA and CDR2 YNFKEQ. The CDR3 is made up of 16 amino acids. The V and J ends lost 3 bases and 5 bases respectively, with 19 bases between them. CDR3 nucleotide sequence: TGTGCCAGCAGCCAGGAGGGGGGGACACGTCCGGAGACCCAGTACTTC. Protein sequence: CASSQEGGTRPETQYF.

This chain uses TRBV4-1 with TRBJ1-4; 7 bases fit TRBD1. Unmatched junction bases numbered 14, after V lost 0 bases and J lost 7 bases. Germline loops: CDR1 MGHRA, CDR2 YSYEKL. This CDR3 spans 18 amino acids. DNA for the CDR3: TGCGCCAGCAGCCAAGATGAAAGGGGGACAGCGGAGAGTGAAAAACTGTTTTTT. Translated, it gives CASSQDERGTAESEKLFF.

This CDR3 is CASSSGTGGNEQFF. The CDR3 DNA follows: TGTGCCAGCAGTTCCGGGACAGGGGGCAATGAGCAGTTCTTC. The rearrangement uses TRBV27 and TRBJ2-1; 11 bases line up with TRBD1. Germline CDR1 MNHEY, CDR2 SMNVEV (reference sequence). Trimming took 4 bases from V and 6 from J; bases not matched to a gene: 2. The CDR3 contains 14 residues.

A remark on this clone: A junction end diverges from the germline sequence, so it may reflect a read error. The J gene is TRBJ2-3, the V gene TRBV7-7, with TRBD1 as a possible D gene (6 bases). This CDR3 spans 14 amino acids. Germline CDR1 and CDR2: SSHAT and FNYEAQ (reference sequence). This chain's CDR3 is CASSLTGTADTQYF. In DNA, the CDR3 is TGTGCTAGCAGCTTAACAGGGACGGCAGATACGCAGTATTTT.